This is a list of T cell receptor beta chains from one sample in a study of blood T cell repertoires in COVID-19. The protocol was immunoSEQ multiplex PCR, while the TCRdb copy is restricted to in-frame clones and leaves out a portion. Here the sample spans under 300,000 clones, around 85% being singletons. Sequenced material: PBMCs or T cells enriched from blood (not recorded which). The source of these receptors is a woman aged 45-65 years who had recovered from COVID-19. Both conserved end residues are part of each CDR3. D genes are given only for firm matches. Clone size is given for some rows only: seen once, a few or many times, or a class if the clone is expanded.

cdr3_nt cdr3_aa v_call d_call clone_size j_call
TGTGCCAGCAGCCATAGCGCGGCTAGCGGGAGTATCGAGCTGTTTTTT CASSHSAASGSIELFF TRBV11-2 TRBD2 . TRBJ2-2
TGTGCCAGCAGTCCCCCCACAGATACCTACGAGCAGTACTTC CASSPPTDTYEQYF TRBV28 . few TRBJ2-7
TGTGCCAGCAGCTTAGGGGGACACGGGACTGAAGCTTTCTTT CASSLGGHGTEAFF TRBV7-9 . . TRBJ1-1
TGTGCCAGCTCACCAGGGGCACCGAACACTGAAGCTTTCTTT CASSPGAPNTEAFF TRBV18 . once TRBJ1-1
TGTGCCAGCAGTGAAAATCCGGGACAGGGGCACTATGGCTACACCTTC CASSENPGQGHYGYTF TRBV6-4 TRBD1 . TRBJ1-2
TGTGCCAGTAGTATTGGGGGGACTGACACCGGGGAGCTGTTTTTT CASSIGGTDTGELFF TRBV19 . once TRBJ2-2
TGTGCCAGCAGCTCCGAGACAGGGAACTCCTACGAGCAGTACTTC CASSSETGNSYEQYF TRBV7-2 TRBD1 . TRBJ2-7
TGTGCCAGCAGCATAGCCAAAAACATTCAGTACTTC CASSIAKNIQYF TRBV2 . . TRBJ2-4
TGTGCCAGCAGCTTGGTTAAACAGGGGGACTATGGCTACACCTTC CASSLVKQGDYGYTF TRBV5-4 TRBD1 . TRBJ1-2
TGTGCCAGCAGTTACCCCCCGAACTATGGCTACACCTTC CASSYPPNYGYTF TRBV6-6 . . TRBJ1-2
TGTGCCAGCAGCTTAGCAGGGACAGGGCTGCCCGGCTACACCTTC CASSLAGTGLPGYTF TRBV7-9 TRBD1 many TRBJ1-2
TGCGCCAGCAGCTGGACGGGACAGGGCTATGGCTACACCTTC CASSWTGQGYGYTF TRBV5-1 TRBD1 . TRBJ1-2
TGTGCCAGTAGGGACAGGGGGCGAGTAGGGGGAAACACCATATATTTT CASRDRGRVGGNTIYF TRBV7-2 TRBD1 . TRBJ1-3
TGTGCCAGCAGTGCGGGGGGCGGCAATCAGCCCCAGCATTTT CASSAGGGNQPQHF TRBV2 . . TRBJ1-5
TGTGCCAGCAGTGAAGAAACGACAGGGGGTGGCTACACCTTC CASSEETTGGGYTF TRBV2 TRBD1 . TRBJ1-2
TGTGCCAGCAGTGAAGCAAGCAACAGGGCACAAAGGTTCACCACTGAAGCTTTCTTT CASSEASNRAQRFTTEAFF TRBV6-1 . . TRBJ1-1
TGTGCCAGAAGCTGCGGTGTACAGGGGGAGGAGAACACTGAAGCTTTCTTT CARSCGVQGEENTEAFF TRBV5-3 TRBD1 once TRBJ1-1
TGTGCCAGCAGTGAAGGGAGAGGCATCTATGGCTACACCTTC CASSEGRGIYGYTF TRBV2 . . TRBJ1-2
TGTGCCAGCAGCCTACTAACCCGCTACGAGCAGTACTTC CASSLLTRYEQYF TRBV7-3 . . TRBJ2-7
TGTGCCAGCAATACAATGTCCTACGAGCAGTACTTC CASNTMSYEQYF TRBV6-5 . . TRBJ2-7
TGTGCCAGCAGACTTAACAGTGGAAACACCATATATTTT CASRLNSGNTIYF TRBV6-5 . . TRBJ1-3
TGTGCCAGTAGCAGGACAGTTCAAGAGACCCAGTACTTC CASSRTVQETQYF TRBV19 . . TRBJ2-5
TGTGCCAGCAGTTTTCTCACTGGGGGGTTTGGTGAAAAACTGTTTTTT CASSFLTGGFGEKLFF TRBV28 . . TRBJ1-4
TGTGCGACGGGAGGGGGGGTTTTGAATGAGCAGTTCTTC CATGGGVLNEQFF TRBV10-3 TRBD2 . TRBJ2-1
TGCAGTGCTAGTGAGGGGGCGAAGTTCTCTGGAAACACCATATATTTT CSASEGAKFSGNTIYF TRBV20-1 TRBD1 once TRBJ1-3
TGTGCCAGCAGCGTAGTGGCCACGCAGGCTGAGCAGTTCTTC CASSVVATQAEQFF TRBV9 . . TRBJ2-1
TGTGCCATCAGTGAGTCCCACTCCATTCCTCACATTCAGTACTTC CAISESHSIPHIQYF TRBV10-3 . . TRBJ2-4
TGTGCCAGCAGTTACCAGCAACCGCTCAGGGGGGTTGAGCAGTTCTTC CASSYQQPLRGVEQFF TRBV6-5 . . TRBJ2-1
TGCGCCAGCAGCCCGGCGGGCCCGAACACTGAAGCTTTCTTT CASSPAGPNTEAFF TRBV5-1 . . TRBJ1-1
TGTGCCATCCTTGGACAGGGAAACTATGGCTACACCTTC CAILGQGNYGYTF TRBV10-3 TRBD1 . TRBJ1-2
TGTGCCAGCACCAATCGGAGGACAGGGGCTATCCAAGAGACCCAGTACTTC CASTNRRTGAIQETQYF TRBV27 TRBD1 . TRBJ2-5
TGTGCCAGCAGCCCATGGACAGGGGGAAACTACAATGAGCAGTTCTTC CASSPWTGGNYNEQFF TRBV7-9 TRBD1 . TRBJ2-1
TGTGCCGCCGAAGGAGGGAACACCGGGGAGCTGTTTTTT CAAEGGNTGELFF TRBV19 . . TRBJ2-2
TGTGCCAGCAGTTTACCCTATCGGGGGGGGCTTGAAGCTTTCTTT CASSLPYRGGLEAFF TRBV28 . . TRBJ1-1
TGTGCCATCAGTGATTCTAGCACAGATACGCAGTATTTT CAISDSSTDTQYF TRBV10-3 . . TRBJ2-3
TGCAGCGTCGAGGCGTTTCGGGAGACCCAGTACTTC CSVEAFRETQYF TRBV29-1 . . TRBJ2-5
TGTGCCAGCAGCTTAGGCGGGACGGATACGCAGTATTTT CASSLGGTDTQYF TRBV11-2 . . TRBJ2-3
TGTGCCACCGAAGTGGGACTTCGGGAGAATAATGAGCAGTTCTTC CATEVGLRENNEQFF TRBV6-6 . . TRBJ2-1
TGTGCCAGCAGTTTCCGGGGGAGGGTGGGGGCCACAGATACGCAGTATTTT CASSFRGRVGATDTQYF TRBV28 . . TRBJ2-3
TGTGCCAGCAGCATGGGACTAGCGGCGCAAGAGACCCAGTACTTC CASSMGLAAQETQYF TRBV5-6 TRBD2 once TRBJ2-5
TGTGCCAGCAGTAACCGGGACAGGAGCTCCTACGAGCAGTACTTC CASSNRDRSSYEQYF TRBV7-9 TRBD1 once TRBJ2-7
TGCGCCAGCAGAAGCAACTCTTACACCGGGGAGCTGTTTTTT CASRSNSYTGELFF TRBV5-1 . . TRBJ2-2
TGCGCCAGCAGCTTGGTTCAGGGGGCAGGGGACACTGAAGCTTTCTTT CASSLVQGAGDTEAFF TRBV5-1 TRBD1 . TRBJ1-1
TGTGCCACCAGTGACCCACAGGGGTACACCGGGGAGCTGTTTTTT CATSDPQGYTGELFF TRBV24-1 TRBD1 . TRBJ2-2
TGCGCCAGCAGCGGTAGTAGAATGTTCTTC CASSGSRMFF TRBV5-1 . . TRBJ2-1
TGCAGTGCTAGTGAGGCAGGGAATCAGCCCCAGCATTTT CSASEAGNQPQHF TRBV20-1 . . TRBJ1-5
TGTGCCAGCAGCACCGACACCTCTAGCGGCCAAGAGACCCAGTACTTC CASSTDTSSGQETQYF TRBV5-6 TRBD2 . TRBJ2-5
TGTGCCAGCAGCTTAGGACTCACGAACTATGGCTACACCTTC CASSLGLTNYGYTF TRBV7-2 . . TRBJ1-2
TGTGCCAGCAGTCCCGGAGGGTACGAGCAGTACTTC CASSPGGYEQYF TRBV28 . . TRBJ2-7
TGTGCCAGCAGCCAAGTTACTAGCGGTCACAATGAGCAGTTCTTC CASSQVTSGHNEQFF TRBV3-1/TRBV3-2 TRBD2 . TRBJ2-1
TGTGCCAGCTCACCACCTACCGGGACTAGCGGGAATAACGAGCAGTACTTC CASSPPTGTSGNNEQYF TRBV18 TRBD2 . TRBJ2-7
TGCGCCAGCAGTCGGACAGATACGCAGTATTTT CASSRTDTQYF TRBV10-2 . . TRBJ2-3
TGCGCCAGCAGCGTCCCCTTTCGGGAGGTCCAAGAGACCCAGTACTTC CASSVPFREVQETQYF TRBV5-1 TRBD2 . TRBJ2-5